This T cell receptor beta chain was identified during a study of blood T cell repertoires in COVID-19. Authors' analysis steps: Quantification of nucleated cells was approximated via reference gene primer amplification. Only in-frame clones appear in the TCRdb table, and some are missing; sequencing was by immunoSEQ multiplex PCR. The V and J calls and the clone size are those of that table, but D and trimming were determined from the DNA. The table has 150,000 or so clones, approximately 86% seen once. This CDR3 is built from 14 residues. Germline values: CDR1 SNHLY, CDR2 FYNNEI. V trimming: 6 bases; J trimming: 3 bases; junction bases outside the gene matches: 4.

Sequenced sample: peripheral blood. The TCR was taken from a woman in her sixties or seventies with COVID-19, enrolled during active disease. The chain is built from TRBV2 and TRBJ1-3, with TRBD1 matching 8 bases. In nucleotides, the CDR3 is TGTGCCAGCAGAACAGGGGGTATTGGAAACACCATATATTTT. Its protein product is CASRTGGIGNTIYF.